These 21 T cell receptor beta chains were sequenced from one sample in a study of T cell responses to AZD1222 COVID-19 vaccine. The repertoire was sequenced with immunoSEQ multiplex PCR; TCRdb's copy has only in-frame clones and lacks some. The sample carries 200,000 or so clones, approximately 87% recorded once. The sequencing used peripheral blood, collected on day 0 of MenACWY control vaccination. These receptors were collected from an adult in good health.

V usage is TRBV28 and J usage is TRBJ2-3; perhaps D is TRBD1 or TRBD2 (5 bases each). Trimming took 3 bases from V and 2 from J, leaving 15 bases between them. Germline CDR1 reads MDHEN; CDR2 reads SYDVKM. CDR3 length equals 16 residues. Written as DNA, the CDR3 is TGTGCCAGCAGTTTCGTGGGGGTAAAGACCACAGATACGCAGTATTTT. As protein: CASSFVGVKTTDTQYF.

V and J are TRBV5-4 and TRBJ2-5; unclear D gene. There are 12 residues in the CDR3. Germline V gene data show CDR1 as SGHNT and CDR2 as YYREEE (reference sequence). V was pared by 0 bases and J by 4 bases, with 4 bases between. This chain's CDR3 is CASSLEGETQYF. As DNA, the CDR3 is TGTGCCAGCAGCTTGGAGGGAGAGACCCAGTACTTC.

The rearrangement uses TRBV21-1 and TRBJ1-2. TRBV21-1 constitutes a pseudogene. The CDR3 totals 13 residues. CDR3 region: CASSKRGSYGYTF. CDR3 DNA: TGTGCCAGCAGCAAACGGGGTAGCTATGGCTACACCTTC.

This chain links TRBV29-1 with TRBJ2-2; tentative D call: TRBD1 (5 bases). V was cut by 7 bases and J by 1 base, with 10 bases left in between. CDR1 and CDR2 (germline): SQVTM, ANQGSEA. CDR3 length: 13 amino acids. The CDR3 sequence is CSADTGNTGELFF. The CDR3 nucleotides are TGCAGCGCCGATACAGGGAACACCGGGGAGCTGTTTTTT.

The rearrangement joins TRBV19 to TRBJ1-1; unclear D gene. Germline CDR1 reads LNHDA; CDR2 reads SQIVND (reference sequence). V lost 3 bases and J 3 bases, leaving 5 bases between the germline ends. This CDR3 has 12 amino acids. CDR3 coding DNA: TGTGCCAGTAGTATGGGCGACACTGAAGCTTTCTTT. Its protein is CASSMGDTEAFF.

This chain links TRBV7-2 with TRBJ2-1; D might be TRBD2 (6 bases). This CDR3 region has 13 residues. The germline gives CDR1 SGHTA, CDR2 FQGNSA. V gave up 4 bases and J gave up 15 bases, with 19 bases separating them. The CDR3 DNA sequence: TGTGCCAGCAGCTCGAGGGCGGGGAGCTCGTGGTTCTTC. Translation: CASSSRAGSSWFF. Using reference TRBV7-2 and TRBJ2-1 for the parts outside the CDR3, the full variable domain is GAGVSQSPSNKVTEKGKDVELRCDPISGHTALYWYRQSLGQGLEFLIYFQGNSAPDKSGLPSDRFSAERTGGSVSTLTIQRTQQEDSAVYLCASSSRAGSSWFFGPGTRLTVL.

The rearrangement links TRBV25-1 to TRBJ1-5; D might be TRBD1 (6 bases). The CDR3 sequence is 14 residues long. Germline CDR1 MGHDK, CDR2 SYGVNS. V was clipped by 10 bases and J by 3 bases, with 16 bases between them. In nucleotides, the CDR3 is TGTGCCACCGGCTCGGGACACCTCAATCAGCCCCAGCATTTT. Its translation is CATGSGHLNQPQHF.

J is TRBJ1-1 and V is TRBV5-1; the D gene is possibly TRBD1 (6 bases). Between the trimmed V and J ends, which lost 5 bases and 1 base, there was a span of 15 bases. The V gene's germline CDR1 is SGHRS and CDR2 YFSETQ. The CDR3 contains 15 residues. CDR3 DNA sequence: TGCGCCAGCAGTTTCGTTACAGGGAGGAACACTGAAGCTTTCTTT. This codes for CASSFVTGRNTEAFF. The full variable domain, in which reference TRBV5-1 and TRBJ1-1 provide the parts outside the CDR3, is KAGVTQTPRYLIKTRGQQVTLSCSPISGHRSVSWYQQTPGQGLQFLFEYFSETQRNKGNFPGRFSGRQFSNSRSEMNVSTLELGDSALYLCASSFVTGRNTEAFFGQGTRLTVV.

The V call is TRBV28, the J call TRBJ2-2; 10 bases are shared with TRBD1. CDR1 and CDR2 (germline): MDHEN, SYDVKM. Trimming removed 6 bases from V and 6 bases from J; junction bases left unmatched: 4. The CDR3 contains 14 residues. The CDR3 reads CASSLTGGPGELFF. The CDR3, as DNA: TGTGCCAGCAGCCTGACAGGGGGCCCCGGGGAGCTGTTTTTT.

This clone was detected only once. This chain links TRBV6-5 with TRBJ1-1; the D gene is possibly TRBD1 (5 bases). The CDR3 spans 13 residues. Germline values: CDR1 MNHEY, CDR2 SVGAGI. V lost 2 bases and J 4 bases, leaving 8 bases between the germline ends. The CDR3 bases are TGTGCCAGCAGTTACGGGGGGAGCACTGAAGCTTTCTTT. This sequence encodes CASSYGGSTEAFF.

V is TRBV28 and J is TRBJ1-6, with D maybe TRBD1 (6 bases). The CDR3 consists of 16 residues. CDR1 and CDR2 from the germline V gene are MDHEN and SYDVKM. Between the trimmed V and J ends, which lost 6 bases and 0 bases, there was a span of 12 bases. The CDR3 sequence is CASRPRGSSYNSPLHF. CDR3 in DNA: TGTGCCAGCAGACCCAGGGGAAGCTCCTATAATTCACCCCTCCACTTT.

This rearrangement joins TRBV9 to TRBJ2-7; D possibly matches TRBD1 or TRBD2 (5 bases each). Trimming took off 2 bases at V and 1 base at J, with 16 bases between the two ends. The CDR3 contains 16 residues. Germline V gene lookup returns CDR1 SGDLS and CDR2 YYNGEE. CDR3 protein: CASSVGLGALSYEQYF. For the CDR3, the DNA is TGTGCCAGCAGCGTCGGTCTCGGGGCCCTATCCTACGAGCAGTACTTC.

The chain is built from TRBV6-5 and TRBJ2-1, with TRBD2 identical over 8 bases. V was pared by 5 bases and J by 4 bases, with 4 bases of the junction left unmatched. The CDR3 totals 14 residues. CDR1 is MNHEY, CDR2 SVGAGI, per germline. Written as DNA, the CDR3 is TGTGCCAGCAGTCCCGTAGCGGGGTACAATGAGCAGTTCTTC. Translating it yields CASSPVAGYNEQFF.

The chain employs TRBV5-5 and TRBJ1-2, with 7 bases aligning to TRBD1. The CDR3 has 14 amino acids. Germline CDR1 is SGHKS and CDR2 is YYEKEE (reference sequence). The ends lost 4 bases at V and 7 bases at J; junction bases unmatched: 10. The CDR3, as DNA: TGTGCCAGCAGCACTGGACAGGCCGGAGGTGGCTACACCTTC. This sequence encodes CASSTGQAGGGYTF.

The J gene is TRBJ1-5, the V gene TRBV27, with D possibly matching TRBD1 (5 bases). Germline V lookup: CDR1 MNHEY, CDR2 SMNVEV (reference sequence). The V and J ends lost 3 bases and 1 base respectively, with 10 bases between them. This CDR3 comprises 15 residues. CDR3 protein: CASSLGSGSNQPQHF. In DNA, the CDR3 is TGTGCCAGCAGTTTGGGGTCAGGGAGCAATCAGCCCCAGCATTTT.

This sequence joins TRBV9 and TRBJ1-1; D is unclear. The V end lost 1 base, the J end lost 1 base, and 8 bases lay between the germline ends. Germline V gene lookup returns CDR1 SGDLS and CDR2 YYNGEE. This CDR3 comprises 14 residues. The CDR3 sequence: CASSVHSQNTEAFF. For the CDR3, the DNA is TGTGCCAGCAGCGTACATTCCCAGAACACTGAAGCTTTCTTT.

This chain connects TRBV7-9 to TRBJ2-1, with 9 positions matching TRBD1. The J segment lost 2 bases and the V segment lost 5 bases, leaving 10 bases of the junction unmatched. Germline values: CDR1 SEHNR, CDR2 FQNEAQ (reference sequence). The CDR3 is 17 residues long. The CDR3 protein is CASSLRLGQGAYNEQFF. CDR3 in DNA: TGTGCCAGCAGCCTAAGGCTGGGACAGGGAGCCTACAATGAGCAGTTCTTC.

The chain is built from TRBV3-1 (or the pseudogene TRBV3-2) and TRBJ1-2; TRBD1 is a possible D gene (5 bases). Looked up from germline, CDR1 is LGHDT and CDR2 is YNNKEL (reference sequence). The ends were cut back, 2 bases at V and 4 bases at J, with 11 bases in the middle. This CDR3 is built from 14 residues. The CDR3 loop is CASSQPGGGYGYTF. Written as DNA, the CDR3 is TGTGCCAGCAGCCAACCCGGGGGGGGCTATGGCTACACCTTC.

V gene TRBV6-6 combines with J gene TRBJ1-3; tentative D call: TRBD1 (6 bases). V lost 5 bases and J lost 0, with 11 bases in between. The CDR3 is 15 residues long. CDR1 is MNHNY and CDR2 is SVGAGI in the germline V gene (reference sequence). Here the CDR3 reads CASSLQGNSGNTIYF. In nucleotides, the CDR3 is TGTGCCAGCAGTCTACAGGGCAACTCTGGAAACACCATATATTTT.

The chain employs TRBV3-1 (or the pseudogene TRBV3-2) and TRBJ1-1; unclear D gene. V was trimmed by 1 base and J by 4 bases, leaving 10 bases between them. Per the germline V gene, CDR1 is LGHDT and CDR2 is YNNKEL (reference sequence). CDR3 length: 14 amino acids. The CDR3 is CASSQVGRITEAFF. CDR3 in DNA: TGTGCCAGCAGCCAAGTAGGACGGATCACTGAAGCTTTCTTT.

The chain carries TRBV9 and TRBJ2-7, with 7 bases lining up with TRBD1. Germline CDR1 SGDLS, CDR2 YYNGEE. V lost 1 base to trimming and J lost 1 base; unmatched junction nucleotides: 5. The CDR3 is 15 residues long. The CDR3 reads CASSVTGTASYEQYF. As DNA, the CDR3 is TGTGCCAGCAGCGTAACCGGGACAGCTTCCTACGAGCAGTACTTC.